This entry concerns a single T cell receptor beta chain. The sample comes from a study of T cell changes during pregnancy in multiple sclerosis. Here immunoSEQ multiplex PCR was the method, and the copy in TCRdb shows in-frame clones only, minus some. The data contain 35,000 to 45,000 clones, roughly nine tenths of them singletons. The CDR3 covers 15 residues. V was trimmed by 0 bases and J by 2 bases, leaving 11 bases between them. Per germline, CDR1 LGHNA and CDR2 YNFKEQ. This clonotype originated in a female donor with multiple sclerosis, enrolled in a pregnancy study. Sample: CD8+ T cells from peripheral blood mononuclear cells, taken in the first trimester of pregnancy. The chain recombines TRBV4-2 with TRBJ2-7, with a tentative D call TRBD1 (5 bases). CDR3 protein: CASSQDTGGAYEQYF. In DNA, the CDR3 is TGTGCCAGCAGCCAAGATACAGGTGGAGCCTACGAGCAGTACTTC.